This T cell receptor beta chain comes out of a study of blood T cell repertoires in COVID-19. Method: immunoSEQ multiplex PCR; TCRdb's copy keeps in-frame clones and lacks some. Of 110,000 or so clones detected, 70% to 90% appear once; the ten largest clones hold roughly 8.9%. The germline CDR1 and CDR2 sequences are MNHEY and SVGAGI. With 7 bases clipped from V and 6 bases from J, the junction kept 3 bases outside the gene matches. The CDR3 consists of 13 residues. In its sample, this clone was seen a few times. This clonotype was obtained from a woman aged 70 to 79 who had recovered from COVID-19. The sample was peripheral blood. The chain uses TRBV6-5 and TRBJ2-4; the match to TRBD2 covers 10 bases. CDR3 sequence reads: CASTPSGGNIQYF. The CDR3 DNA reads TGTGCCAGCACCCCTAGCGGGGGAAACATTCAGTACTTC.